A selection of T cell receptor beta chains follows, all from one sample in a study of T-cell memory formation after mild COVID-19. TCRdb passed the 5' RACE reads through MiXCR, listing each CDR3 protein once. The data contain about 320,000 distinct CDR3 sequences, roughly an eighth of them seen just once; the ten biggest clones take up approximately 22%. The sequenced sample was PBMCs or a T cell subset sorted from them (not recorded which). The receptors shown here come from a young man who had mild COVID-19 (a few samples of this study predate the infection). Cell type and time point are not known. CDR3s include the opening cysteine and the closing phenylalanine or tryptophan. Each record gives: J gene, clone size, D gene, V gene, CDR3 DNA, CDR3 protein. The D gene is left open where the match is weak. Only part of the rows carry a size: once, few, many, or a class if the clone is expanded.

J: TRBJ2-5
size: -
D: TRBD1
V: TRBV5-1
DNA: TGCGCCAGCAGCTCGAGCTCCGGGACAGGGCTCCAAGAGACCCAGTACTTC
CDR3: CASSSSSGTGLQETQYF

J: TRBJ1-1
size: -
D: TRBD1
V: TRBV28
DNA: TGTGCCAGCAGTTTAATAGTTGGGACAGGGAGTTGGAACACTGAAGCTTTCTTT
CDR3: CASSLIVGTGSWNTEAFF

J: TRBJ2-3
size: -
D: -
V: TRBV4-3
DNA: TGCGCCAGCAGCCAAGACTCAGGGCAAGATACGCAGTATTTT
CDR3: CASSQDSGQDTQYF

J: TRBJ2-2
size: -
D: TRBD2
V: TRBV6-6
DNA: TGTGCCAGCAGTTACTCGGCGGGGGGAACCGGGGAGCTGTTTTTT
CDR3: CASSYSAGGTGELFF

J: TRBJ1-1
size: few
D: TRBD1
V: TRBV6-5
DNA: TGTGCCAGCAGTTACGGACGGACAGGGGCGGTCACTGAAGCTTTCTTT
CDR3: CASSYGRTGAVTEAFF

J: TRBJ2-4
size: -
D: -
V: TRBV10-3
DNA: TGTGCCATCAGTGAGACGGGGGCTGACATTCAGTACTTC
CDR3: CAISETGADIQYF

J: TRBJ2-5
size: many
D: -
V: TRBV4-1
DNA: TGCGCCAGCAGCCAAGAGTCTTGGGGTAGGGGCCCGGAGACCCAGTACTTC
CDR3: CASSQESWGRGPETQYF

J: TRBJ2-5
size: -
D: -
V: TRBV15
DNA: TGTGCCACCAGCAGAGATCTTGGAGAGACCCAGTACTTC
CDR3: CATSRDLGETQYF

J: TRBJ1-5
size: few
D: TRBD1
V: TRBV7-6
DNA: TGTGCCAGCAGCGGAACGACAGGGTTGAATAATCAGCCCCAGCATTTT
CDR3: CASSGTTGLNNQPQHF

J: TRBJ2-7
size: many
D: -
V: TRBV3-1
DNA: TGTGCCAGCAGCCAAGGCTACAGCTCCTACGAGCAGTACTTC
CDR3: CASSQGYSSYEQYF

J: TRBJ2-1
size: -
D: TRBD1
V: TRBV29-1
DNA: TGCAGCGTTGCCGGGACAGGGGGAAATGAGCAGTTCTTC
CDR3: CSVAGTGGNEQFF

J: TRBJ2-3
size: -
D: -
V: TRBV4-2
DNA: TGTGCCAGCAGCCAAGAGACTAGCACAGATACGCAGTATTTT
CDR3: CASSQETSTDTQYF

J: TRBJ2-2
size: -
D: -
V: TRBV18
DNA: TGTGCCAGCTCACCAACGGTTTCGGGTAGCACCGGGGAGCTGTTTTTT
CDR3: CASSPTVSGSTGELFF

J: TRBJ1-2
size: -
D: -
V: TRBV4-1
DNA: TGCGCCAGCAGCCAAGACGCAGCCTACTATGGCTACACCTTC
CDR3: CASSQDAAYYGYTF

J: TRBJ1-2
size: -
D: -
V: TRBV20-1
DNA: TGCAGTGCTAGAAGGGGGGGGTTTGGCTACACCTTC
CDR3: CSARRGGFGYTF

J: TRBJ2-3
size: -
D: -
V: TRBV3-2
DNA: TGTGCCAGCCCCACCGGGACTAGCACAGATACGCAGTATTTT
CDR3: CASPTGTSTDTQYF

J: TRBJ1-1
size: -
D: -
V: TRBV6-2/TRBV6-3
DNA: TGTGCCAGCAGTTACTCGGGGAGGGCTGAAGCTTTCTTT
CDR3: CASSYSGRAEAFF

J: TRBJ2-3
size: -
D: TRBD2
V: TRBV18
DNA: TGTGCCAGCTCACCCTCTAGCGGGGGCACAGATACGCAGTATTTT
CDR3: CASSPSSGGTDTQYF

J: TRBJ1-2
size: -
D: -
V: TRBV18
DNA: TGTGCCAGCTCACCACCGGCAGACAACTATGGCTACACCTTC
CDR3: CASSPPADNYGYTF

J: TRBJ2-5
size: few
D: -
V: TRBV5-1
DNA: TGCGCCAGCAGCTTGGCCGGCAGACAAGAGACCCAGTACTTC
CDR3: CASSLAGRQETQYF

J: TRBJ2-7
size: many
D: TRBD1
V: TRBV6-2/TRBV6-3
DNA: TGTGCCAGCAGTCGGACAGGGCTCTCCGAGCAGTACTTC
CDR3: CASSRTGLSEQYF

J: TRBJ1-3
size: few
D: -
V: TRBV29-1
DNA: TGCAGCGTTGTGGGGGAGACGAGGCGGAACACCATATATTTT
CDR3: CSVVGETRRNTIYF

J: TRBJ1-6
size: -
D: TRBD1
V: TRBV9
DNA: TGTGCCAGCAGCCCAAGACAGGGAAGGGGACCCCTCCACTTT
CDR3: CASSPRQGRGPLHF

J: TRBJ2-7
size: -
D: -
V: TRBV30
DNA: TGTGCCTGGAGCCCCTACCCGGGGGTTCGTCACTTC
CDR3: CAWSPYPGVRHF

J: TRBJ2-1
size: -
D: TRBD2
V: TRBV20-1
DNA: TGCAGTGCTAGAGATACTAGCGGTCCATCCAATGAGCAGTTCTTC
CDR3: CSARDTSGPSNEQFF

J: TRBJ1-1
size: -
D: -
V: TRBV6-6
DNA: TGTGCCAGCAGTTACTTAGGCGGGGCACTCGAAGCTTTCTTT
CDR3: CASSYLGGALEAFF

J: TRBJ2-2
size: -
D: TRBD1
V: TRBV6-2/TRBV6-3
DNA: TGTGCCAGCAGTTACCCTACGACAGGGGGCTTTGGGAACACCGGGGAGCTGTTTTTT
CDR3: CASSYPTTGGFGNTGELFF

J: TRBJ2-6
size: -
D: TRBD1
V: TRBV7-8
DNA: TGTGCCAGCAGCCGGGACAGGGTAGTCGTCTCTGGGGCCAACGTCCTGACTTTC
CDR3: CASSRDRVVVSGANVLTF

J: TRBJ2-5
size: few
D: -
V: TRBV18
DNA: TGTGCCAGCTCACCACGTCGACCCTTCGGAGAGACCCAGTACTTC
CDR3: CASSPRRPFGETQYF

J: TRBJ2-3
size: -
D: TRBD2
V: TRBV7-2
DNA: TGTGCCAGCAGCTTCAAGTCTAGCGGGGGAACAGATACGCAGTATTTT
CDR3: CASSFKSSGGTDTQYF

J: TRBJ2-1
size: -
D: TRBD1
V: TRBV24-1
DNA: TGTGCCACCAGTGATTCCACAGGGGGCAGGAATGAGCAGTTCTTC
CDR3: CATSDSTGGRNEQFF

J: TRBJ1-2
size: -
D: -
V: TRBV7-9
DNA: TGTGCCAGCAGCCGCCCCGGGGGGGGTGGCTATGGCTACACCTTC
CDR3: CASSRPGGGGYGYTF

J: TRBJ2-2
size: -
D: -
V: TRBV12-3/TRBV12-4
DNA: TGTGCCAGCAGTACACAAAACACCGGGGAGCTGTTTTTT
CDR3: CASSTQNTGELFF

J: TRBJ2-3
size: -
D: -
V: TRBV28
DNA: TGTGCCAGCAGCCCCGGTGACCGAACCACAGATACGCAGTATTTT
CDR3: CASSPGDRTTDTQYF

J: TRBJ1-2
size: -
D: -
V: TRBV4-3
DNA: TGCGCCAGCAGCCAAGACAGGGCGGCCACGGGCTACACCTTC
CDR3: CASSQDRAATGYTF

J: TRBJ1-1
size: few
D: -
V: TRBV12-3/TRBV12-4
DNA: TGTGCCAGCAGTTTCGGACAGAACACTGAAGCTTTCTTT
CDR3: CASSFGQNTEAFF

J: TRBJ1-5
size: -
D: -
V: TRBV12-3/TRBV12-4
DNA: TGTGCCAGCAGTCCCAGCGGGGGTGATCAGCCCCAGCATTTT
CDR3: CASSPSGGDQPQHF

J: TRBJ2-5
size: many
D: TRBD2
V: TRBV7-6
DNA: TGTGCCAGCAGCTTAGCCTCTAGCGGGGGGCCGAAGCAAGAGACCCAGTACTTC
CDR3: CASSLASSGGPKQETQYF

J: TRBJ2-6
size: -
D: TRBD1
V: TRBV5-1
DNA: TGCGCCAGCAGCTTGGGAAAGGGGACAGGTGTGAGCTCTGGGGCCAACGTCCTGACTTTC
CDR3: CASSLGKGTGVSSGANVLTF

J: TRBJ2-3
size: few
D: -
V: TRBV4-1
DNA: TGCGCCAGCAGCCAAGGGGACTCGGGCACAGATACGCAGTATTTT
CDR3: CASSQGDSGTDTQYF